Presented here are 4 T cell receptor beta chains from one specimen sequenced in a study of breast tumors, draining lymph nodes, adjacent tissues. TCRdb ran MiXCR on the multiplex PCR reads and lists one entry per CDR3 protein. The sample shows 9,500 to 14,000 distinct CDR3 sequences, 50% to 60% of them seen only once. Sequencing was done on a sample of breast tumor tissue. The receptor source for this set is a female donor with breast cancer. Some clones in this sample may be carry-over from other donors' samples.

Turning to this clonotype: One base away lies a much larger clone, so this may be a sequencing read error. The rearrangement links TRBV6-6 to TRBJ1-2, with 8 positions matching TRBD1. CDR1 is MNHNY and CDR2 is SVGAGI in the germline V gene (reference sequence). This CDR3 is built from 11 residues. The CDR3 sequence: CACSRQGAFAF. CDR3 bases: TGTGCCTGCAGTCGGCAGGGGGCTTTCGCCTTC.

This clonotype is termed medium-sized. Written as DNA, the CDR3 is TGCGCCAGCAGCTTACTAGCGGGGGGGGATACGCAGTATTTT. It specifies CASSLLAGGDTQYF. The gene calls are TRBV5-1 and TRBJ2-3; TRBD2 matches 13 bases. This CDR3 is 14 amino acids long. The V and J ends lost 2 bases and 6 bases, in that order; junction bases with no gene match: 0. Germline CDR1 reads SGHRS; CDR2 reads YFSETQ.

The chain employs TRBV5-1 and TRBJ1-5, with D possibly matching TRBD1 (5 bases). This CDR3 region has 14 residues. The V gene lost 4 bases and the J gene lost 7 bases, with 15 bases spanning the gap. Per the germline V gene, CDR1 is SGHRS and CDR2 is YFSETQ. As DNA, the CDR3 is TGCGCCAGCAGCCCGCGGGGGGGAGGGCAGCCCCAGCATTTT. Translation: CASSPRGGGQPQHF.

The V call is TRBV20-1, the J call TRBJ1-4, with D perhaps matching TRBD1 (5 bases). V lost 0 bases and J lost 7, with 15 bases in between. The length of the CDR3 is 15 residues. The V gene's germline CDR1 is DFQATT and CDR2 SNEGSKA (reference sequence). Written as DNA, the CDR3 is TGCAGTGCTAGAGATTTAGGCAGGGTGGGTGAAAAACTGTTTTTT. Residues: CSARDLGRVGEKLFF.